The rows below give T cell receptor beta chains drawn from one sample of a study of shared clonotypes between healthy human individuals. Measured with immunoSEQ multiplex PCR; TCRdb has only the in-frame clones, and not every one. The table lists more than 1,200,000 clones, less than 99% of them singletons. The sample consisted of naive CD4+ T cells sorted from blood. All receptors come from a man in his thirties or forties in good health. Both conserved end residues are part of each CDR3.

v_call	j_call	cdr3_aa
TRBV6-5	TRBJ1-1	CASGKTLNTEAFF
TRBV5-1	TRBJ1-2	CASSSRGPANYGYTF
TRBV5-1	TRBJ1-4	CASSFSGYDTTNEKLFF
TRBV6-1	TRBJ2-5	CASSGGTRETQYF
TRBV7-9	TRBJ1-4	CASSLAGVVEKLFF
TRBV28	TRBJ1-5	CASSRQLNQPQHF
TRBV6-5	TRBJ2-4	CASSYSTRGRNIQYF
TRBV6-5	TRBJ2-1	CASSYSKLRGYNEQFF
TRBV11-2	TRBJ2-3	CATPGQEADTQYF
TRBV7-2	TRBJ1-5	CASSLVRGSNQPQHF
TRBV10-3	TRBJ2-7	CAISPGTGEYEQYF
TRBV13	TRBJ2-7	CASSLGRRDARGYEQYF
TRBV10-3	TRBJ2-1	CAIRGTDYNEQFF
TRBV7-9	TRBJ2-1	CASSFLGRLAGVSEQFF
TRBV10-1	TRBJ2-7	CASSAGTGTYEQYF
TRBV5-1	TRBJ2-3	CASSLEGGRSADTQYF
TRBV2	TRBJ2-6	CASSERAIASGANVLTF
TRBV5-1	TRBJ2-1	CASSLERPPNEQFF
TRBV9	TRBJ1-1	CASSFLNSPQNTEAFF
TRBV7-9	TRBJ1-5	CASSLGRGEQPQHF
TRBV5-8	TRBJ2-3	CASSLEWARFDTQYF
TRBV15	TRBJ2-3	CATSRGGTPSTDTQYF
TRBV28	TRBJ2-1	CASRPGQTYNEQFF
TRBV5-4	TRBJ2-7	CASSSRLAGGLHEQYF
TRBV7-6	TRBJ2-3	CASSLRLADASTDTQYF
TRBV14	TRBJ2-7	CASSQLTLSSYEQYF
TRBV11-2	TRBJ2-1	CASSLRRGGTSNNEQFF
TRBV2	TRBJ1-2	CASSGQVPYGYTF
TRBV7-8	TRBJ1-1	CASSLARKEAFF
TRBV18	TRBJ2-1	CASSPQGSSYNEQFF
TRBV2	TRBJ2-3	CASSDPHSDTQYF
TRBV11-2	TRBJ2-5	CASSLAGGRGETQYF
TRBV4-1	TRBJ2-7	CASSQEWGLSYEQYF
TRBV9	TRBJ2-1	CASSVDLLAGVNEQFF
TRBV18	TRBJ2-7	CASSPASRGSYEQYF
TRBV5-5	TRBJ1-5	CASSSGDRVNQPQHF